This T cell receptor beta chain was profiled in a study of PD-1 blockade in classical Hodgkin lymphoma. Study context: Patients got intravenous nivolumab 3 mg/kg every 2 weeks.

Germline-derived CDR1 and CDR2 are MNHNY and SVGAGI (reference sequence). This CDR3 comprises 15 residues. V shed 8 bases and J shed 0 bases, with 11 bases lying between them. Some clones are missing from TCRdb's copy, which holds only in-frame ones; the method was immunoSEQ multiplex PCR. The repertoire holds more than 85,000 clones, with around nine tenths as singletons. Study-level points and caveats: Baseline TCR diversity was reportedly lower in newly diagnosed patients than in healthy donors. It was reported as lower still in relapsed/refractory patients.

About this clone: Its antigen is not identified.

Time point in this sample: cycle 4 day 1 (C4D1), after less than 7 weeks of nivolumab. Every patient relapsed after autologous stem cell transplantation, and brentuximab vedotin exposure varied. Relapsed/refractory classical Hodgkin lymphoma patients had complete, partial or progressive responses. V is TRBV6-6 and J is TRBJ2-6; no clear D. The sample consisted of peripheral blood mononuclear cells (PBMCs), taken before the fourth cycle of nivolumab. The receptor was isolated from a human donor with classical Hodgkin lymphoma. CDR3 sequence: CASLSRLSGANVLTF. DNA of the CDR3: TGTGCCAGCCTATCTCGGCTCTCTGGGGCCAACGTCCTGACTTTC.